This TCR beta chain appears in the sequencing data of a study of low-dose radiotherapy and immunotherapy resistance in tumors. About the research overall: Cohort 1 was given 0.5 Gy per fraction every 2 weeks, for 6.5 Gy total. It was 1 Gy per fraction every two weeks that Cohort 2 received, adding up to 13 Gy over 26 weeks.

This clonotype was counted ten times or more. Sequence at one end of the junction differs from germline and may be a read error. The CDR3 runs to 14 residues. Germline V lookup: CDR1 SNHLY, CDR2 FYNNEI. Time point reported: after trial treatment. Regarding treatment: LDRT plus nivolumab, ipilimumab, low-dose cyclophosphamide and aspirin (RACIN trial). First-strand cDNA relied on TRAV- and TRBV-specific primers spanning alpha and beta chains. A constant-region primer paired with the V-primer adapter amplified TCRs over about 19 PCR cycles. TCRdb recomputed calls from the reads with MiXCR, one row per CDR3 protein. The data contain 95,000 to 100,000 distinct CDR3 sequences, less than 25% of them seen just once; the ten biggest clones take up approximately 4%.

This TCR came from a male donor with prostate cancer. The rearrangement links TRBV2 to TRBJ1-5, with D possibly TRBD1 on 5 matching bases. The sequenced sample was PBMCs, obtained after low-dose radiotherapy plus immunotherapy. The DNA for the CDR3 is TGTGCCAGCAGTGAATTTCAAGGGGATCAACCCCAGCATTTT. It codes for CASSEFQGDQPQHF.